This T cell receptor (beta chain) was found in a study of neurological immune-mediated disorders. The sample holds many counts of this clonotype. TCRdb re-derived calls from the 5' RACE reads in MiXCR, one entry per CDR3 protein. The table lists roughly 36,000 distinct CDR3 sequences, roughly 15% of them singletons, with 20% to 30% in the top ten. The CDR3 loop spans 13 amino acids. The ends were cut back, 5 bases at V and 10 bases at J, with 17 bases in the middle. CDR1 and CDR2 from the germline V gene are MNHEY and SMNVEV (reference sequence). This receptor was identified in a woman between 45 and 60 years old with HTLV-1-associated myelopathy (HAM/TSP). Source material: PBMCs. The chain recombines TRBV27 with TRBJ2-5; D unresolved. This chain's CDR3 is CASSPNHQSDQYF. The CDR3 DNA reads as TGTGCCAGCAGTCCTAACCACCAGTCGGACCAGTACTTC.